A single sample is the source of the 21 T cell receptor beta chains below, sequenced in a study of blood T cell repertoires in COVID-19. The data were produced by immunoSEQ multiplex PCR, yet TCRdb's version contains in-frame clones alone and is incomplete. The sample includes 50,000 to 65,000 clones, around 80% seen only once; the top ten take around 6.5%. The specimen sequenced was peripheral blood. The receptors shown here come from a human donor in a cohort sampled during active COVID-19.

The table lists this clone with a count of one. The chain carries TRBV5-1 and TRBJ2-5, with a possible D match to TRBD2 (5 bases). CDR1 and CDR2 (germline): SGHRS, YFSETQ. The CDR3 loop spans 14 amino acids. The V end lost 10 bases, the J end lost 4 bases, and 20 bases lay between the germline ends. The CDR3 region is CAPTGGLSAETQYF. The CDR3 region has the DNA TGCGCCCCTACCGGCGGGCTCTCGGCAGAGACCCAGTACTTC.

The chain links TRBV19 to TRBJ2-3, with 12 bases matching TRBD2. V trimming: 3 bases; J trimming: 6 bases; junction bases outside the gene matches: 7. Germline V lookup: CDR1 LNHDA, CDR2 SQIVND (reference sequence). The CDR3 loop spans 16 amino acids. CDR3 loop: CASSIRTSGASDTQYF. CDR3 DNA sequence: TGTGCCAGTAGTATTCGGACTAGCGGGGCGTCCGATACGCAGTATTTT.

This chain joins TRBV6-1 and TRBJ2-5; 10 nucleotides align to TRBD1. V was clipped by 2 bases and J by 2 bases; unmatched bases: 2. The length of the CDR3 is 15 residues. Germline V gene lookup returns CDR1 MNHNS and CDR2 SASEGT. The CDR3 DNA follows: TGTGCCAGCAGTGAAAGGGACAGGGGTCAAGAGACCCAGTACTTC. Its translation is CASSERDRGQETQYF.

The J gene is TRBJ1-6, the V gene TRBV27, with 7 bases that match TRBD1. CDR1 is MNHEY and CDR2 is SMNVEV in the germline V gene (reference sequence). The J segment lost 2 bases and the V segment lost 6 bases, leaving 28 bases of the junction unmatched. The CDR3 sequence is 23 residues long. In DNA form, the CDR3 reads TGTGCCAGCAGACCCAGGACAGGTGTGACTCCTATAGGGGGTCTCGCCTATAATTCACCCCTCCACTTT. It specifies CASRPRTGVTPIGGLAYNSPLHF.

The chain is built from TRBV24-1 and TRBJ1-2, with TRBD1 matching 10 bases. The CDR3 loop spans 13 amino acids. Trimming cost V 9 bases and J 5 bases; bases outside gene matches: 5. Per the germline V gene, CDR1 is KGHDR and CDR2 is SFDVKD. The CDR3 sequence is CATWGQGIYGYTF. The CDR3 region has the DNA TGTGCCACCTGGGGACAGGGGATTTATGGCTACACCTTC.

The chain has TRBV5-1 and TRBJ2-2; 8 positions agree with TRBD2. CDR1 is SGHRS, CDR2 YFSETQ, per germline. V dropped 0 bases and J dropped 5; count of bases not matched to a gene: 12. The CDR3 is 18 amino acids. CDR3 nucleotide sequence: TGCGCCAGCAGCTTGGACTCCGTAGTAGCGGGGATTACCGGGGAGCTGTTTTTT. It specifies CASSLDSVVAGITGELFF.

The chain combines TRBV5-1 with TRBJ2-3, with 7 bases identical to TRBD1. V dropped 1 base and J dropped 6; count of bases not matched to a gene: 8. CDR3 length: 15 residues. The V gene's germline CDR1 is SGHRS and CDR2 YFSETQ. The CDR3 loop reads CASSLTGVEVDTQYF. CDR3 DNA sequence: TGCGCCAGCAGCTTGACAGGGGTAGAAGTGGATACGCAGTATTTT.

The chain couples TRBV24-1 to TRBJ2-1; D possibly corresponds to TRBD2 (7 bases). Germline V gene lookup returns CDR1 KGHDR and CDR2 SFDVKD. Deletions cut 2 bases from V and 2 bases from J, with 12 bases between. This CDR3 contains 16 residues. The CDR3 sequence is CATSDSRGGAYNEQFF. In DNA form, the CDR3 reads TGTGCCACCAGTGATTCTAGAGGGGGGGCCTACAATGAGCAGTTCTTC.

The chain employs TRBV2 and TRBJ2-3; 7 nucleotides match TRBD2. The germline V gene has CDR1 SNHLY and CDR2 FYNNEI. CDR3 length equals 14 residues. V lost 4 bases, J lost 2 bases, and 3 bases stayed unmatched. The CDR3 DNA follows: TGTGCCAGCAGTGGCCTAGCGGCCACAGATACGCAGTATTTT. Translated: CASSGLAATDTQYF.

This clone was observed a handful of times. The CDR3 coding sequence is TGTGCCAGCAGTTACTCGGACAGCACCTACGAGCAGTACTTC. Protein product: CASSYSDSTYEQYF. The chain employs TRBV6-5 and TRBJ2-7, with TRBD1 as a possible D gene (6 bases). This CDR3 has 14 amino acids. Germline values: CDR1 MNHEY, CDR2 SVGAGI. V lost 0 bases to trimming and J lost 2 bases, with 8 bases between them.

The V and J genes are TRBV19 and TRBJ1-1; TRBD1 aligns across 7 bases. CDR1 is LNHDA and CDR2 is SQIVND in the germline V gene (reference sequence). This CDR3 contains 16 residues. The V segment lost 1 base and the J segment 2 bases; nucleotides outside the gene matches: 7. The CDR3 DNA sequence: TGTGCCAGTAGTATAGGTCTTGGGACAGCCAACACTGAAGCTTTCTTT. Its translation is CASSIGLGTANTEAFF.

The V and J genes are TRBV7-9 and TRBJ2-2; D call uncertain. The germline CDR1 and CDR2 sequences are SEHNR and FQNEAQ (reference sequence). This CDR3 is built from 13 residues. The V gene lost 2 bases and the J gene lost 5 bases, with 6 bases spanning the gap. The CDR3 protein is CASSLPATGELFF. CDR3 nucleotides: TGTGCCAGCAGCTTACCCGCGACCGGGGAGCTGTTTTTT.

J is TRBJ2-5 and V is TRBV2; TRBD2 matches at 7 bases. The CDR3 loop spans 13 amino acids. V lost 9 bases and J lost 5; bases outside the gene matches: 9. In germline, CDR1 is SNHLY, CDR2 FYNNEI. CDR3 nucleotide sequence: TGTGCCAGTTCTAATATGGGAGGGGAGACCCAGTACTTC. It yields the protein CASSNMGGETQYF.

The genes are TRBV18 and TRBJ2-7; TRBD1 aligns across 10 bases. V gave up 3 bases and J gave up 3 bases; unmatched junction bases: 5. Per the germline V gene, CDR1 is KGHSH and CDR2 is LQKENI. The CDR3 spans 15 residues. The CDR3 region is CASSPGQGLHYEQYF. CDR3 in DNA: TGTGCCAGCTCACCGGGACAGGGGCTCCACTACGAGCAGTACTTC.

The CDR3 reads CASSLYTGGTYNEQFF. The CDR3 coding sequence is TGCGCCAGCAGCTTGTACACGGGGGGGACTTACAATGAGCAGTTCTTC. The V and J genes are TRBV5-1 and TRBJ2-1; 8 positions match TRBD2. The CDR3 extends over 16 amino acids. Germline values: CDR1 SGHRS, CDR2 YFSETQ. After removal of 1 base from V and 4 bases from J, the junction contained 7 bases not matched to a gene.

The gene calls are TRBV6-5 and TRBJ1-5; no reliable D call. CDR1 is MNHEY and CDR2 is SVGAGI in the germline V gene. V gave up 6 bases and J gave up 6 bases, with 12 bases separating them. The CDR3 runs 13 residues. This chain's CDR3 is CASRILGGQPQHF. CDR3 DNA: TGTGCCAGCAGGATACTCGGAGGTCAGCCCCAGCATTTT.

The chain couples TRBV23-1 to TRBJ2-7; a possible D gene is TRBD1 (5 bases). Being an ORF, TRBV23-1 has a function that is uncertain. The V end was cut by 0 bases, the J end by 0 bases, with 12 bases between. This CDR3 is built from 16 residues. The CDR3 DNA is TGCGCCAGCAGTCAATCGATACAGGATGGCTCCTACGAGCAGTACTTC. Encoded protein: CASSQSIQDGSYEQYF.

V is TRBV10-1 and J is TRBJ2-7; 12 nucleotides agree with TRBD2. Unmatched junction bases numbered 13, after V lost 6 bases and J lost 4 bases. Germline V gene lookup returns CDR1 WNHNN and CDR2 SYGVQD (reference sequence). The CDR3 contains 17 residues. In DNA form, the CDR3 reads TGCGCCAGCAGCCCCAATATGGGGCTAGCGGGAGGGTACGAGCAGTACTTC. Its translation is CASSPNMGLAGGYEQYF.

The chain couples TRBV21-1 to TRBJ1-4. TRBV21-1 is a listed pseudogene. This CDR3 spans 13 amino acids. Here the CDR3 reads CDRVASRVEKLFF. In DNA, the CDR3 is TGTGACCGCGTTGCCTCGAGGGTTGAAAAACTGTTTTTT.

V and J are TRBV5-1 and TRBJ2-1; TRBD1 matches at 10 bases. CDR1 is SGHRS, CDR2 YFSETQ, per germline. The V segment lost 4 bases and the J segment 8 bases; nucleotides outside the gene matches: 6. The CDR3 runs 14 residues. The CDR3 here is CASSLLTGGDEQFF. The CDR3, as DNA: TGCGCCAGCAGCCTCCTGACAGGGGGCGATGAGCAGTTCTTC. Full variable domain (missing parts from reference TRBV5-1 and TRBJ2-1): KAGVTQTPRYLIKTRGQQVTLSCSPISGHRSVSWYQQTPGQGLQFLFEYFSETQRNKGNFPGRFSGRQFSNSRSEMNVSTLELGDSALYLCASSLLTGGDEQFFGPGTRLTVL.

The chain links TRBV19 to TRBJ2-7, with TRBD1 identical over 7 bases. Trimming at V came to 9 bases and at J to 0 bases, leaving 8 bases not matched to a gene. The CDR3 has 14 amino acids. CDR1 is LNHDA, CDR2 SQIVND, per germline (reference sequence). CDR3 in DNA: TGTGCCAGCCAATTGACAGGGCACTCCTACGAGCAGTACTTC. It encodes CASQLTGHSYEQYF.